What follows are 16 T cell receptor beta chains derived from one specimen sequenced in a study of blood T cell repertoires in COVID-19. The method was immunoSEQ multiplex PCR; TCRdb's version includes in-frame clones alone and lacks a portion of them. The sample holds roughly 150,000 clones; 80% to 90% are singletons and the top ten take approximately 4.3%. The sample comprised PBMCs or T cells enriched from blood (not recorded which). All receptors derive from a man aged 50 to 60 who had recovered from COVID-19.

This chain links TRBV7-2 with TRBJ2-7; 10 bases fit TRBD2. J gave up 0 bases and V 6 bases, and 14 bases lay outside the gene matches. The CDR3 extends over 18 amino acids. Germline CDR1 and CDR2: SGHTA and FQGNSA. The chain's CDR3 is CASSSGLAAYLGSYEQYF. CDR3 bases: TGTGCCAGCAGTTCTGGACTAGCGGCCTACCTGGGCTCCTACGAGCAGTACTTC. The variable domain in full, completed from reference TRBV7-2 and TRBJ2-7, reads GAGVSQSPSNKVTEKGKDVELRCDPISGHTALYWYRQSLGQGLEFLIYFQGNSAPDKSGLPSDRFSAERTGGSVSTLTIQRTQQEDSAVYLCASSSGLAAYLGSYEQYFGPGTRLTVT.

The chain employs TRBV12-3 or TRBV12-4 and TRBJ2-2, with D possibly TRBD1 on 5 matching bases. The CDR3 has 13 amino acids. V was pared by 7 bases and J by 5 bases, with 11 bases between. The CDR3 protein is CASKGPLTGELFF. The CDR3 DNA is TGTGCCAGCAAGGGGCCGCTAACCGGGGAGCTGTTTTTT.

The chain is built from TRBV5-1 and TRBJ2-7; 8 bases line up with TRBD2. CDR1 and CDR2 from the germline V gene are SGHRS and YFSETQ. The CDR3 loop spans 12 amino acids. V lost 3 bases, J lost 6 bases, and 2 bases stayed unmatched. The CDR3 is CASSSGGTEQYF. CDR3 bases: TGCGCCAGCAGCTCGGGGGGGACCGAGCAGTACTTC.

The V call is TRBV4-2, the J call TRBJ1-5, with D possibly matching TRBD1 (5 bases). This CDR3 spans 15 amino acids. Germline lookup yields CDR1 LGHNA and CDR2 YNFKEQ. V gave up 1 base and J gave up 3 bases, with 10 bases separating them. The CDR3 nucleotides are TGTGCCAGCAGCCAAGCCTCCAGGGACAATCAGCCCCAGCATTTT. Translation: CASSQASRDNQPQHF.

The rearrangement links TRBV2 to TRBJ1-1, with TRBD1 identical over 8 bases. V was pared by 7 bases and J by 4 bases, with 11 bases of the junction left unmatched. This CDR3 is built from 15 residues. The germline gives CDR1 SNHLY, CDR2 FYNNEI. The DNA of the CDR3 is TGTGCCAGCAATCGACAGGGGAAGTTGGTCACTGAAGCTTTCTTT. Its translation is CASNRQGKLVTEAFF. The whole variable domain, remainder taken from reference TRBV2 and TRBJ1-1, is EPEVTQTPSHQVTQMGQEVILRCVPISNHLYFYWYRQILGQKVEFLVSFYNNEISEKSEIFDDQFSVERPDGSNFTLKIRSTKLEDSAMYFCASNRQGKLVTEAFFGQGTRLTVV.

The gene calls are TRBV6-5 and TRBJ1-2; D is perhaps TRBD1 (6 bases). V shed 6 bases and J shed 4 bases, with 18 bases lying between them. CDR1 and CDR2 (germline): MNHEY, SVGAGI. This CDR3 is built from 15 residues. CDR3 DNA sequence: TGTGCCAGCAGCCCCTCACCCGACAGGACCTATGGCTACACCTTC. Translating it yields CASSPSPDRTYGYTF.

The chain couples TRBV6-5 to TRBJ1-3, with D possibly matching TRBD1 (6 bases). The CDR3 has 14 residues. Germline lookup yields CDR1 MNHEY and CDR2 SVGAGI. V lost 5 bases and J 6 bases, leaving 14 bases between the germline ends. CDR3: CASSPLSGENTIYF. In DNA form, the CDR3 reads TGTGCCAGCAGTCCACTTTCAGGGGAAAACACCATATATTTT.

CDR3 DNA: TGTGCCAGCAGCTTAAGCAAGGGGTACGAGCAGTACTTC. This gives the protein CASSLSKGYEQYF. The chain employs TRBV7-3 and TRBJ2-7, with D possibly TRBD1 on 5 matching bases. This CDR3 has 13 residues. The ends were cut back, 1 base at V and 4 bases at J, with 8 bases in the middle. Germline V gene sequence: CDR1 SGHTA, CDR2 FQGTGA.

The chain employs TRBV5-5 and TRBJ2-2, with a tentative D call TRBD2 (6 bases). The CDR3 has 17 residues. Germline V CDR1 and CDR2: SGHKS, YYEKEE (reference sequence). V was cut by 0 bases and J by 5 bases, with 17 bases left in between. The CDR3 spells CASSLGPGLSRTGELFF. As DNA, the CDR3 is TGTGCCAGCAGCTTGGGGCCGGGACTCTCGAGGACCGGGGAGCTGTTTTTT.

Only a few counts were recorded for this clone. This sequence joins TRBV11-3 and TRBJ2-1; tentative D call: TRBD2 (6 bases). CDR1 and CDR2 from the germline V gene are SGHNT and YENEEA. The CDR3 has 18 amino acids. Trimming cost V 0 bases and J 5 bases, with 20 bases left between them. The CDR3 sequence is CASSLDRVGLAQNNEQFF. Written as DNA, the CDR3 is TGTGCCAGCAGCTTAGACCGGGTGGGTCTAGCGCAGAACAATGAGCAGTTCTTC.

The chain recombines TRBV12-3 or TRBV12-4 with TRBJ1-2; 8 nucleotides align to TRBD1. The CDR3 spans 12 residues. V was clipped by 6 bases and J by 8 bases; unmatched bases: 5. Written as DNA, the CDR3 is TGTGCCAGCAGGCAGGGGGCGCGAGGCTACACCTTC. Translating gives CASRQGARGYTF.

The chain employs TRBV7-9 and TRBJ2-3; 7 nucleotides match TRBD2. Per germline, CDR1 SEHNR and CDR2 FQNEAQ (reference sequence). V shed 1 base, J shed 3 bases, and the junction held 4 bases outside the gene matches. The CDR3 totals 15 residues. The CDR3 region has the DNA TGTGCCAGCAGCTTAGTAGGGGAGGGAACAGATACGCAGTATTTT. It is translated as CASSLVGEGTDTQYF.

This clone appeared a single time. The chain couples TRBV5-1 to TRBJ1-4; possibly TRBD1 for D (5 bases). The CDR3 contains 14 residues. V shed 2 bases and J shed 13 bases, with 18 bases lying between them. Germline V CDR1 and CDR2: SGHRS, YFSETQ. The CDR3 nucleotides are TGCGCCAGCAGCTTTGGTGGCAGGGAAGAGAGACTGTTTTTT. Protein product: CASSFGGREERLFF.

The rearrangement links TRBV2 to TRBJ2-5; D not certain. Germline CDR1 SNHLY, CDR2 FYNNEI. The CDR3 consists of 12 residues. Trimming stripped 6 bases from V and 3 bases from J, with 8 bases between. This CDR3 is CASSLGEETQYF. For the CDR3, the DNA is TGTGCCAGCAGCCTAGGAGAAGAGACCCAGTACTTC.

V and J are TRBV6-4 and TRBJ1-4; 8 bases fit TRBD1. Germline CDR1 MRHNA, CDR2 SNTAGT. The CDR3 is 15 residues long. Losses at the gene ends were 11 bases for V and 8 bases for J; bases not matched to a gene: 16. CDR3 residues: CAPSPLGTGIEKLFF. CDR3 in DNA: TGTGCCCCGTCGCCGCTTGGGACAGGTATCGAAAAACTGTTTTTT.

The chain is built from TRBV4-3 and TRBJ1-1; the D is unclear. V lost 1 base and J lost 1, with 4 bases in between. The germline CDR1 and CDR2 sequences are LGHNA and YSLEER. This CDR3 has 13 residues. CDR3 bases: TGCGCCAGCAGCCAAGGCGGGAACACTGAAGCTTTCTTT. The encoded protein is CASSQGGNTEAFF.